Below are 23 T cell receptor beta chains sequenced from a single sample in a study of identical twins. TCRdb independently ran MiXCR on the 5' RACE reads; one entry per CDR3 protein. Of approximately 890,000 distinct CDR3 sequences in the sample, approximately 13% were seen once. These data also formed part of another study, on yellow fever vaccine responses in identical twins.

The material sequenced was PBMCs. The receptors shown here come from a woman between 18 and 29 years old in good health.

Only a few counts were recorded for this clonotype. The chain uses TRBV10-3 and TRBJ1-4; 7 bases are shared with TRBD1. This CDR3 region has 16 residues. Germline lookup yields CDR1 ENHRY and CDR2 SYGVKD. The J segment lost 8 bases and the V segment lost 0 bases, leaving 9 bases of the junction unmatched. The CDR3 DNA reads TGTGCCATCAGTGAGTCGCTGACAGGGTTAGAGGAAAAACTGTTTTTT. Translation: CAISESLTGLEEKLFF.

CDR3 sequence (DNA): TGCAGTGCTAGACCCGGACAGGTAACCTACGAGCAGTACTTC. Translation: CSARPGQVTYEQYF. The rearrangement joins TRBV20-1 to TRBJ2-7; 7 bases align to TRBD1. V gave up 2 bases and J gave up 2 bases; unmatched junction bases: 6. Germline CDR1 DFQATT, CDR2 SNEGSKA (reference sequence). This CDR3 region has 14 residues.

This clonotype was seen repeatedly, ten times or more. V gene TRBV5-1 combines with J gene TRBJ2-1, with a tentative D call TRBD2 (6 bases). Germline V gives CDR1 SGHRS, CDR2 YFSETQ. CDR3 size: 13 residues. Trimming took off 7 bases at V and 3 bases at J, with 11 bases between the two ends. In nucleotides, the CDR3 is TGCGCCAGCTTCCGGACTAACTACAATGAGCAGTTCTTC. This translates into CASFRTNYNEQFF.

The table lists this clonotype with many counts. The chain joins TRBV6-1 to TRBJ2-1, with D possibly being TRBD1 (6 bases). Germline CDR1 reads MNHNS; CDR2 reads SASEGT. The CDR3 is made up of 13 amino acids. Trimming took 6 bases from V and 1 from J, leaving 7 bases between them. CDR3 in DNA: TGTGCCAGCAGCGGACAGTCCTACAATGAGCAGTTCTTC. Residues: CASSGQSYNEQFF.

J is TRBJ1-1 and V is TRBV20-1; weak D call: TRBD1 (5 bases). The CDR3 consists of 11 residues. The V gene's germline CDR1 is DFQATT and CDR2 SNEGSKA (reference sequence). The CDR3 here is CSEKGPTEAFF. DNA for the CDR3: TGCAGCGAAAAGGGACCCACTGAAGCTTTCTTT.

There are a few counts of this clonotype. The chain links TRBV2 to TRBJ1-4, with 7 bases lining up with TRBD1. Germline CDR1 reads SNHLY; CDR2 reads FYNNEI. Trimming took 3 bases from V and 7 from J; bases not matched to a gene: 5. The CDR3 consists of 14 residues. Here the CDR3 reads CASSDWTGGEKLFF. CDR3 bases: TGTGCCAGCAGTGATTGGACAGGCGGTGAAAAACTGTTTTTT. Drawing the rest from reference TRBV2 and TRBJ1-4, the complete variable domain is EPEVTQTPSHQVTQMGQEVILRCVPISNHLYFYWYRQILGQKVEFLVSFYNNEISEKSEIFDDQFSVERPDGSNFTLKIRSTKLEDSAMYFCASSDWTGGEKLFFGSGTQLSVL.

The chain is built from TRBV28 and TRBJ2-4; possibly TRBD2 for D (5 bases). Trimming took 6 bases from V and 2 from J, leaving 11 bases between them. The length of the CDR3 is 14 residues. Per germline, CDR1 MDHEN and CDR2 SYDVKM. This CDR3 is CASRATGTKNIQYF. The CDR3 DNA reads TGTGCCAGCAGGGCAACCGGGACCAAAAACATTCAGTACTTC.

This clonotype turned up a few times. The rearrangement uses TRBV27 and TRBJ2-5; D may be TRBD1 (6 bases). Germline V gene lookup returns CDR1 MNHEY and CDR2 SMNVEV (reference sequence). This CDR3 has 14 residues. Trimming left V 3 bases short and J 7 bases short, with 15 bases between. The CDR3 DNA reads as TGTGCCAGCAGTTTTTTAGCGAGAGGGGGGACCCAGTACTTC. Protein sequence: CASSFLARGGTQYF.

V and J are TRBV10-3 and TRBJ1-2; the match to TRBD1 covers 7 bases. The CDR3 runs to 14 residues. Looked up from germline, CDR1 is ENHRY and CDR2 is SYGVKD. Trimming cost V 3 bases and J 4 bases; bases outside gene matches: 5. The CDR3 nucleotides read TGTGCCATCAGTGACCGGACAGGCCTCTATGGCTACACCTTC. Its protein product is CAISDRTGLYGYTF.

This clonotype was detected ten times or more. This rearrangement joins TRBV29-1 to TRBJ2-5; no clear D gene. The CDR3 has 13 amino acids. The V end lost 0 bases, the J end lost 3 bases, and 8 bases lay between the germline ends. Germline CDR1 and CDR2: SQVTM and ANQGSEA. CDR3 sequence (DNA): TGCAGCGTTGAAGAAGGTAACAAAGAGACCCAGTACTTC. Protein: CSVEEGNKETQYF.

This clonotype was detected many times. V and J are TRBV6-1 and TRBJ1-3, with TRBD1 matching 8 bases. Germline-derived CDR1 and CDR2 are MNHNS and SASEGT. This CDR3 is 14 amino acids long. V lost 7 bases to trimming and J lost 5 bases; unmatched junction nucleotides: 7. CDR3: CASMRGTGRNTIYF. The CDR3 bases are TGTGCCAGCATGAGAGGGACAGGTAGAAACACCATATATTTT.

J is TRBJ2-5 and V is TRBV11-2; 11 nucleotides line up with TRBD1. CDR3 length equals 17 residues. Germline lookup yields CDR1 SGHAT and CDR2 FQNNGV. With 0 bases clipped from V and 4 bases from J, the junction kept 7 bases outside the gene matches. In DNA, the CDR3 is TGTGCCAGCAGCTTAGACCTGGGACAGGGGGGAGGAGAGACCCAGTACTTC. It yields the protein CASSLDLGQGGGETQYF.

V and J are TRBV19 and TRBJ2-2; 9 bases are a match to TRBD2. In germline, CDR1 is LNHDA, CDR2 SQIVND (reference sequence). Trimming at V came to 5 bases and at J to 2 bases, leaving 6 bases not matched to a gene. The CDR3 covers 16 residues. The CDR3 DNA follows: TGTGCCAGTAGTCGGGGGACTAGCATTAACACCGGGGAGCTGTTTTTT. It encodes CASSRGTSINTGELFF.

The V and J genes are TRBV29-1 and TRBJ2-3; a weak D match, TRBD2 (6 bases). The CDR3 sequence is 14 residues long. The V and J ends lost 1 base and 0 bases respectively, with 8 bases between them. From germline, CDR1 is SQVTM and CDR2 ANQGSEA. CDR3 coding DNA: TGCAGCGTTGAAGCGGGGACTAGCACAGATACGCAGTATTTT. Translated, it gives CSVEAGTSTDTQYF.

At least ten counts were recorded for this clonotype. The chain is built from TRBV5-1 and TRBJ2-3; tentatively, D is TRBD2 (7 bases). Between the trimmed V and J ends, which lost 2 bases and 5 bases, there was a span of 9 bases. Germline values: CDR1 SGHRS, CDR2 YFSETQ. CDR3 length: 13 residues. CDR3 sequence (DNA): TGCGCCAGCAGCTTAGGGGGGGAAGATACGCAGTATTTT. Translated, it gives CASSLGGEDTQYF.

This clonotype was observed a handful of times. The chain is built from TRBV7-9 and TRBJ2-5, with D perhaps being TRBD1 or TRBD2 (5 bases each). The CDR3 totals 15 residues. Trimming stripped 5 bases from V and 2 bases from J, with 15 bases between. From germline, CDR1 is SEHNR and CDR2 FQNEAQ (reference sequence). CDR3 in amino acids: CASSTPGRQQETQYF. CDR3 in DNA: TGTGCCAGCAGCACCCCGGGACGCCAACAAGAGACCCAGTACTTC.

This clonotype was seen at least ten times. J is TRBJ2-5 and V is TRBV11-2; 13 positions agree with TRBD2. The CDR3 loop spans 18 amino acids. Trimming cost V 4 bases and J 4 bases; bases outside gene matches: 12. CDR1 is SGHAT, CDR2 FQNNGV, per germline. The CDR3 nucleotides read TGTGCCAGCAGCTCCGTCCCGGGACTAGCGGGACGGGGAGAGACCCAGTACTTC. Translation gives CASSSVPGLAGRGETQYF.

The chain joins TRBV5-1 to TRBJ2-1; D may be TRBD2 (6 bases). This CDR3 has 11 amino acids. The V end was cut by 6 bases, the J end by 9 bases, with 10 bases between. Germline V gene lookup returns CDR1 SGHRS and CDR2 YFSETQ. CDR3 amino acids: CASILALEQFF. In nucleotides, the CDR3 is TGCGCCAGCATACTAGCACTTGAGCAGTTCTTC.

V gene TRBV20-1 combines with J gene TRBJ2-7; TRBD1 or TRBD2 may be the D gene (5 bases each). Looked up from germline, CDR1 is DFQATT and CDR2 is SNEGSKA (reference sequence). V was shortened by 1 base and J by 7 bases, with 17 bases between the two germline ends. The length of the CDR3 is 14 residues. CDR3 amino acids: CSARGTGRQREQYV. The CDR3 nucleotides are TGCAGTGCTAGAGGAACGGGACGGCAAAGGGAGCAGTACGTC.

Only a few counts were recorded for this clonotype. The V and J genes are TRBV7-9 and TRBJ2-1, with D possibly called TRBD1 or TRBD2 (5 bases each). The germline V and J ends were trimmed by 0 bases and 2 bases, with 11 bases remaining between them. The CDR3 runs to 16 residues. Germline V gene lookup returns CDR1 SEHNR and CDR2 FQNEAQ (reference sequence). The CDR3 reads CASSLAWDPPYNEQFF. Written as DNA, the CDR3 is TGTGCCAGCAGCTTAGCATGGGACCCACCCTACAATGAGCAGTTCTTC.

This clonotype was counted a few times. The chain's CDR3 is CSARDQRLANYEQYF. In DNA, the CDR3 is TGCAGTGCTAGAGATCAACGGCTAGCTAACTACGAGCAGTACTTC. The genes are TRBV20-1 and TRBJ2-7, with D tentatively TRBD2 (5 bases). The germline gives CDR1 DFQATT, CDR2 SNEGSKA (reference sequence). The V end was cut by 0 bases, the J end by 3 bases, with 15 bases between. CDR3 length: 15 amino acids.

The rearrangement uses TRBV25-1 and TRBJ2-1; no reliable D call. This CDR3 region has 17 residues. V shed 6 bases and J shed 4 bases, with 22 bases lying between them. Germline loops: CDR1 MGHDK, CDR2 SYGVNS. The CDR3 loop is CASSDKFFRDRYNEQFF. The CDR3 nucleotides are TGTGCCAGCAGCGACAAATTCTTCCGAGACCGATACAATGAGCAGTTCTTC.

This clonotype has more than one count but fewer than ten. The CDR3 coding sequence is TGCGCCAGCAGCTTGGGACGGGCAACTAATGAAAAACTGTTTTTT. Amino acids: CASSLGRATNEKLFF. The chain recombines TRBV5-1 with TRBJ1-4, with D unclear. Trimming removed 0 bases at V and 0 bases at J, with 6 bases between. Germline-derived CDR1 and CDR2 are SGHRS and YFSETQ. The CDR3 is 15 amino acids.